This TCR beta chain was recovered during a study of blood T cell repertoires in COVID-19. Looking at the study overall: Samples representing acute and convalescent COVID-19 were sourced from the United States, Italy and Spain.

How the authors handled the data: Reference gene primer amplification in the assay estimated nucleated cell counts. Clones were sequenced by immunoSEQ multiplex PCR, and TCRdb holds only the in-frame ones, with some missing. V, J and clone size reflect that table, while D and trimming were determined from the DNA. The sample contains almost 250,000 clones, roughly 90% of which appear only once. Trimming took 2 bases from V and 3 from J, leaving 13 bases between them. Germline V lookup: CDR1 MNHNY, CDR2 SVGAGI (reference sequence). This CDR3 spans 16 amino acids. Participant ages covered roughly 18 to 89 years across 24 US areas. Recovered Cohort 3 donors showed two negative PCRs, clearance, or symptom resolution.

The source is a woman between 25 and 40 years old who had recovered from COVID-19. The sequencing sample was made of PBMCs or T cells enriched from blood (not recorded which). The gene calls are TRBV6-6 and TRBJ1-4; D is ambiguous. This CDR3 is CASSYPLGGANEKLFF. The CDR3 DNA reads TGTGCCAGCAGTTACCCCCTAGGCGGGGCTAATGAAAAACTGTTTTTT.